Following are 9 T cell receptor beta chains from one sample sequenced in a study of blood T cell repertoires in COVID-19. Repertoires were generated with immunoSEQ multiplex PCR, while TCRdb's copy carries only in-frame clones and drops some. The table has about 260,000 clones, 80% to 90% seen once. Sequencing input: peripheral blood. These TCRs come from a woman aged 40 to 50 with acute or convalescent COVID-19.

Remarks on this clone: Other DNA variants within this sample encode the same CDR3. The CDR3 is CASSQGTSGGPVKVQYV. CDR3 bases: TGTGCCAGCAGCCAAGGGACTAGCGGGGGGCCAGTGAAGGTGCAGTACGTC. The chain links TRBV3-1 (or the pseudogene TRBV3-2) to TRBJ2-7; 14 nucleotides match TRBD2. Germline V lookup: CDR1 LGHDT, CDR2 YNNKEL (reference sequence). CDR3 length: 17 residues. Trimming took 1 base from V and 9 from J; bases not matched to a gene: 11.

This chain joins TRBV5-1 and TRBJ2-7; 7 nucleotides line up with TRBD2. The CDR3 runs to 16 residues. V shed 4 bases and J 0 bases; nucleotides not matched to a gene: 10. Germline values: CDR1 SGHRS, CDR2 YFSETQ. CDR3 in DNA: TGCGCCAGCAGCCGGTTTCCGCGGGGGAGCTCCTACGAGCAGTACGTC. Translation gives CASSRFPRGSSYEQYV.

This chain joins TRBV9 and TRBJ2-4; TRBD2 matches 8 bases. V trimming: 0 bases; J trimming: 6 bases; junction bases outside the gene matches: 5. The CDR3 is made up of 15 amino acids. The germline V gene encodes CDR1 SGDLS and CDR2 YYNGEE. The DNA of the CDR3 is TGTGCCAGCAGCGTAGACGGGACTAGTTTAAACATTCAGTACTTC. This gives the protein CASSVDGTSLNIQYF.

In this sample, this clone turned up a few times. This sequence joins TRBV7-9 and TRBJ1-2; D remains ambiguous. The germline CDR1 and CDR2 sequences are SEHNR and FQNEAQ (reference sequence). The CDR3 loop spans 11 amino acids. Between the trimmed V and J ends, which lost 2 bases and 5 bases, there was a span of 3 bases. The CDR3 DNA sequence: TGTGCCAGCAGCTTACATTATGGCTACACCTTC. It yields the protein CASSLHYGYTF.

The V gene is TRBV4-2, the J gene TRBJ2-3; 7 bases fit TRBD2. This CDR3 has 16 residues. Germline CDR1 LGHNA, CDR2 YNFKEQ. Losses at the gene ends were 2 bases for V and 5 bases for J; bases not matched to a gene: 10. The CDR3 sequence is CASSQRGLREEDTQYF. For the CDR3, the DNA is TGTGCCAGCAGCCAAAGGGGACTAAGGGAAGAAGATACGCAGTATTTT.

This clone is a singleton in its sample. This chain connects TRBV5-4 to TRBJ1-2, with 8 nucleotides matching TRBD1. Germline CDR1 and CDR2: SGHNT and YYREEE (reference sequence). The CDR3 runs to 13 residues. V shed 4 bases, J shed 7 bases, and the junction held 6 bases outside the gene matches. CDR3 coding DNA: TGTGCCAGCAGCCTACAGGGGGGAAGTGGCTACACCTTC. Protein product: CASSLQGGSGYTF.

The rearrangement uses TRBV24-1 and TRBJ1-2; D remains unclear. The length of the CDR3 is 16 residues. V gave up 3 bases and J gave up 1 base, with 14 bases separating them. In germline, CDR1 is KGHDR, CDR2 SFDVKD. CDR3 protein: CATSDPTTGGNYGYTF. The CDR3 nucleotides are TGTGCCACCAGTGATCCAACGACGGGAGGTAACTATGGCTACACCTTC.

The chain recombines TRBV6-5 with TRBJ1-3, with 8 nucleotides matching TRBD1. With V trimmed by 2 bases and J by 3 bases, 6 bases remained unmatched. The length of the CDR3 is 16 residues. Germline CDR1 is MNHEY and CDR2 is SVGAGI. The CDR3 loop is CASSYGTGAVGNTIYF. CDR3 DNA: TGTGCCAGCAGTTACGGGACAGGCGCGGTTGGAAACACCATATATTTT.

The chain has TRBV5-1 and TRBJ1-1; D gene unclear. The CDR3 length is 16 residues. Germline assignment: CDR1 SGHRS and CDR2 YFSETQ. The V end was cut by 4 bases, the J end by 0 bases, with 16 bases between. In DNA form, the CDR3 reads TGCGCCAGCAGCCCCTCTCAACAGCTTATGAACACTGAAGCTTTCTTT. Its protein product is CASSPSQQLMNTEAFF. Full variable domain (missing parts from reference TRBV5-1 and TRBJ1-1): KAGVTQTPRYLIKTRGQQVTLSCSPISGHRSVSWYQQTPGQGLQFLFEYFSETQRNKGNFPGRFSGRQFSNSRSEMNVSTLELGDSALYLCASSPSQQLMNTEAFFGQGTRLTVV.